One T cell receptor (beta chain) is described in this entry. This clone was found once. Its cognate antigen has yet to be identified. No qualities accompany the bases; no much larger clone lies one base away. Single viable CD3+CD4+CD8-CD45RO+ cells were sorted as memory CD4+ T cells on a FACSAria II. CMV serostatus was determined with a Roche Elecsys assay detecting serum IgG against CMV pp150, pp28, p38 and p52. After the samples were thawed, total CD4+ T cells were enriched through positive selection using CD4 magnetic microbeads. The samples came from a different study that was designed specifically to examine the CD4+ T cell memory repertoire. Following standard operating procedures, peripheral blood mononuclear cells were isolated and cryopreserved, while serum was kept at -80 degrees C. CD3-PerCP (BW264/56), CD4-APC (RPA-T4), CD45RO-PE (UCHT1) and CD8-Pacific Orange (3B5) antibodies were used for staining, and non-viable cells were excluded with Sytox blue.

The Quick-DNA Microprep Kit was used to extract genomic DNA from the sorted cells. Amplification of TCRbeta DNA was done with the immunoSEQ hsTCRbeta kit, following the protocol from the manufacturer. An Illumina MiSeq instrument was used to sequence the TCRbeta libraries. The authors' pipeline ran thus. After out-of-frame sequences were removed, some 2.1 million distinct TCRbeta sequences remained, averaging approximately 68,000 per individual. Each individual was scored by the count of 150 to 200 previously reported CMV-associated TCRbeta sequences and the total productive distinct TCRbeta count. A beta-binomial model was reimplemented in Python, and scikit-learn random forests with default parameters were trained on data from the US cohort. Classifier performance on the Belgian cohort was reported as the median AUC with percentile confidence intervals calculated over 10,000 bootstrap iterations. TCRdb provides this immuneACCESS table in a form limited to in-frame rearrangements. Some clones are lacking; in checked studies, under half of them reflect an unresolved V gene, and why the rest are absent is not known. That table supplies the V and J calls and clone size; D and trimming were determined from the DNA. In all, the sample holds 45,000 to 55,000 clones, and around 82% of those were seen once. More than 0.65% of the sample rests with the top ten.

These data come from a study of memory CD4+ T cells and cytomegalovirus serostatus (dated by TCRdb to between 2018 and 2020). Background on the whole study: The cohort included some 35 healthy adults from Belgium, of whom 9 were CMV seropositive and about 25 were CMV seronegative. The study sequenced CD4+ memory TCRbeta repertoires of a Belgian cohort with known cytomegalovirus serostatus to replicate a published TCR-based CMV serostatus classifier.

Broader findings and caveats from the paper: Unlike the original study, which covered naive and memory CD4+ and CD8+ populations, the Belgian study sequenced only CD4+CD45RO+ memory cells. Results were interpreted as suggesting that the CMV-associated TCR signature is largely present in the CD4+ memory repertoire. On the Belgian cohort, the classifier built on the original framework reached a median bootstrapped AUC of around 0.95, with a 95% CI of 0.76-1.00. For predicting CMV serostatus, the median bootstrapped AUC was roughly 0.95 using the original framework and less than 0.93 using a US-trained random forest. Among the 150 to 200 previously reported CMV-associated TCRbeta sequences, 67 showed up in the CD4+ memory repertoires, with each one found in between one and five individuals.

The CDR3 holds 13 amino acids from the cysteine to the phenylalanine. Only the CDR3 DNA is retained, 39 bases long and in frame from the first base. The V end gives up 5 bases and the J end 2 bases, leaving 3 bases in the junction not matched to a gene. CDR1 SGHTA and CDR2 FQGNSA are derived from the germline V gene. The sequence links TRBV7-2 to TRBJ2-7, and TRBD2 matches 7 of the central bases. Specimen: memory CD4+ T cells from blood. This receptor was identified in an adult in good health and CMV-seronegative. The nucleotides read TGTGCCAGCAGCCGGGACTACACCTACGAGCAGTACTTC. Translation gives CASSRDYTYEQYF.